This T cell receptor beta chain was sequenced for a study of T-cell memory formation after mild COVID-19 (dated by TCRdb to the early 2020s). Background for the entire study: Most TCR sequence clusters were specific to one of the two donors. The cohort comprised two young, previously healthy adult volunteers, one female and one male. In a couple of donors, T-cell clones that expanded and contracted after mild COVID-19 were tracked by sequencing TCRalpha and TCRbeta repertoires over time. Points the paper makes about the study in general: SARS-CoV-2 specificity of the second-wave clones peaking on day 37 was not confirmed. Contracting CD4+ clones turned up mainly in the CM and EM memory subsets, whereas EMRA was where CD8+ clones were enriched. The study covered only two mild cases, and larger cohorts including severe cases with pre-infection samples were considered necessary. From day 15 to 85, contracting clones showed balanced CD4/CD8 phenotypes, whereas a second wave of clones that expanded from day 15 to 37 leaned towards CD4+. Some responding clones were detected in pre-infection memory, which suggested that pre-existing cross-reactive memory T cells had joined the SARS-CoV-2 response.

Taken from cysteine to phenylalanine, the CDR3 has 16 residues. The CDR3 DNA has 48 bases and is translated from base 1. The germline V gene (reference sequence) gives CDR1 as SEHNR and CDR2 as FQNEAQ. Trimming takes 0 bases from V and 3 bases from J, and the germline ends sit 11 bases apart. These reads were obtained on an Illumina NovaSeq 6000. Using 5'RACE with constant-segment primers, TCRalpha and TCRbeta cDNA libraries were constructed, with sample barcodes and unique molecular identifiers added in the process. Trizol reagent was used to extract RNA from every sample. The libraries were amplified in two PCR steps, and the second step added a second sample barcode and Illumina TruSeq adapters. The libraries were sequenced on an Illumina NovaSeq using 2 x 150 bp paired-end reads. Per the original workflow: Reads were demultiplexed and collapsed into UMI-guided consensus sequences with migec v1.2.7. Using mixcr v2.1.11, UMI consensuses were aligned to TRA and TRB V and J templates and then assembled into clonotypes. A clonotype was counted as expanded or contracted only when both edgeR and NoisET called the clonotype significant, with the noise models trained on biological replicates. For edgeR calls, the cutoffs were a false discovery rate-adjusted p below 0.01 and a log2 fold-change threshold of 1. As an exploratory analysis of dynamics, PCA with hierarchical clustering was applied to max-normalized trajectories of the 1000 most abundant clonotypes. Separately sequenced CD4+ and CD8+ repertoires were used to assign the CD4 or CD8 phenotype of responding clones. TCRdb reprocessed the public reads (quality trimming at Q25 with fastp, clone calling with MiXCR) and kept in-frame beta chains. All rows with the same CDR3 protein become a single entry with the most common DNA and genes. TCRdb, not the authors, supplied the V and J calls. Counted in this sample were 430,000 or so distinct CDR3 sequences; approximately 23% of them appeared once. The ten largest clones take up approximately 13% of the sample.

Ficoll-Paque density gradient centrifugation was used to isolate PBMCs. About this clonotype: Its antigen is still unknown. No base quality information exists; no much larger clone differs at one position.

The receptor was derived from an adult woman who had mild COVID-19 (a few samples of this study predate the infection). The sample titles of this study are shuffled in the database, so cell type and time point are left out; the donor was told from shared clones. Source material: PBMCs or a T cell subset sorted from them (not recorded which). The chain links TRBV7-9 with TRBJ2-2; TRBD1 is a possible D gene, resting on 6 matching bases. The DNA sequence is as follows: TGTGCCAGCAGCTTAGCGGGGGCGACGGACACCGGGGAGCTGTTTTTT. Its protein product is CASSLAGATDTGELFF.